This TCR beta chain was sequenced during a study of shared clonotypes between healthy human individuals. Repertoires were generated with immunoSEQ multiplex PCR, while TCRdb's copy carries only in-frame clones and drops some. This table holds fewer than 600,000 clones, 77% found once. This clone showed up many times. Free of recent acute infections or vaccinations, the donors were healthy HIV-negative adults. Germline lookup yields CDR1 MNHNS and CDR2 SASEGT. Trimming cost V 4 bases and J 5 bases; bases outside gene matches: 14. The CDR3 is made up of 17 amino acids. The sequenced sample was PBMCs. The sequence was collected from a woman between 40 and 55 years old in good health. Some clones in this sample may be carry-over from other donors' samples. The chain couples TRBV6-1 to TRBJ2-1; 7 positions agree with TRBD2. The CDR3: CASSGGSGSWGHNEQFF. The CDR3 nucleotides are TGTGCCAGCAGTGGCGGGAGTGGCTCTTGGGGACACAATGAGCAGTTCTTC.